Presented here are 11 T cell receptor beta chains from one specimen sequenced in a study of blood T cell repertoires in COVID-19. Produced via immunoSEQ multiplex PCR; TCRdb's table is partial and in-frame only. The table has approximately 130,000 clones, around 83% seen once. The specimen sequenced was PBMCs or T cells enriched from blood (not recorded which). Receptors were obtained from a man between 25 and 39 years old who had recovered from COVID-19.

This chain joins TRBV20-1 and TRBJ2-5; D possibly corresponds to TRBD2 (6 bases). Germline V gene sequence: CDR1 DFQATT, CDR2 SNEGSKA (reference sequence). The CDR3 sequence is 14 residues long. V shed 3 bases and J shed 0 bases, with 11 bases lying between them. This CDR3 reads CSASVAADQETQYF. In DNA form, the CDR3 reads TGCAGTGCTAGTGTAGCGGCGGACCAAGAGACCCAGTACTTC.

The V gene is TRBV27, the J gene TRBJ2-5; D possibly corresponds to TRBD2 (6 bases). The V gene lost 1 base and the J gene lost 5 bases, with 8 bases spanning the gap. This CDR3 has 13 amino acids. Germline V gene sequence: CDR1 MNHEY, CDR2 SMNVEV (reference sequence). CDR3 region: CASSLFRGETQYF. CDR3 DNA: TGTGCCAGCAGTTTATTTCGGGGGGAGACCCAGTACTTC.

The CDR3 region has the DNA TGTGCCAGCAGCGCGACTAGCGTTACCTCCTACGAGCAGTACTTC. It yields the protein CASSATSVTSYEQYF. The V gene is TRBV7-9, the J gene TRBJ2-7; the match to TRBD2 covers 8 bases. The CDR3 runs to 15 residues. V trimming: 5 bases; J trimming: 0 bases; junction bases outside the gene matches: 6. Per germline, CDR1 SEHNR and CDR2 FQNEAQ (reference sequence).

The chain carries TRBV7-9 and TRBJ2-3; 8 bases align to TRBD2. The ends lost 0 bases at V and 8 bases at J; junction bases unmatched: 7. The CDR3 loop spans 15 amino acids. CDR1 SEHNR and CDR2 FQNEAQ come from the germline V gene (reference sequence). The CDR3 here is CASSLALGLAGTQYF. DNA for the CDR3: TGTGCCAGCAGCTTAGCGCTTGGGCTAGCGGGTACGCAGTATTTT.

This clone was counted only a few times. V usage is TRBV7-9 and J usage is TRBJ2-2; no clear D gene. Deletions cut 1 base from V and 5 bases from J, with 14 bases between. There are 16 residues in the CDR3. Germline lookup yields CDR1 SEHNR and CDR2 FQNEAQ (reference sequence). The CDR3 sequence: CASSLDKARVTGELFF. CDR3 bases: TGTGCCAGCAGCTTAGATAAGGCCCGGGTTACCGGGGAGCTGTTTTTT. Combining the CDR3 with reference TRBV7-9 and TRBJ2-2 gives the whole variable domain DTGVSQNPRHKITKRGQNVTFRCDPISEHNRLYWYRQTLGQGPEFLTYFQNEAQLEKSRLLSDRFSAERPKGSFSTLEIQRTEQGDSAMYLCASSLDKARVTGELFFGEGSRLTVL.

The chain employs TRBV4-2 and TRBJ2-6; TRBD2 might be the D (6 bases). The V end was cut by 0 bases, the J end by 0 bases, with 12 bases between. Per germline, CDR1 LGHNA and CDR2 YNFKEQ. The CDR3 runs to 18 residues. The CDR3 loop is CASSQDGTSGSGANVLTF. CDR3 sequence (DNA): TGTGCCAGCAGCCAAGATGGGACTTCCGGCTCTGGGGCCAACGTCCTGACTTTC.

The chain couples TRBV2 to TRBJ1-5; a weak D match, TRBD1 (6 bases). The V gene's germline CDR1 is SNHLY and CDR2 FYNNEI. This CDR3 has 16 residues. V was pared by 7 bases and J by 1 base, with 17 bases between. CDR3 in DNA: TGTGCCAGCAACCCTGGACAGATGGTGAGCAATCAGCCCCAGCATTTT. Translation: CASNPGQMVSNQPQHF.

DNA of the CDR3: TGTGCCTGGAGTGTAACTAGCTCTGGGGCCAACGTCCTGACTTTC. It encodes CAWSVTSSGANVLTF. V usage is TRBV30 and J usage is TRBJ2-6; D may be TRBD2 (5 bases). Trimming cost V 0 bases and J 0 bases, with 6 bases left between them. Germline CDR1 is GTSNPN and CDR2 is SVGIG (reference sequence). The CDR3 extends over 15 amino acids.

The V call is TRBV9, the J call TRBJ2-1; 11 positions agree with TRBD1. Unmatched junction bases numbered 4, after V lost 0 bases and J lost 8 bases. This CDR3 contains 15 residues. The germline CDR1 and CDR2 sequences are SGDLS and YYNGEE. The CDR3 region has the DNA TGTGCCAGCAGCGTAGATGGGACAGGGGGGGATGAGCAGTTCTTC. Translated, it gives CASSVDGTGGDEQFF.

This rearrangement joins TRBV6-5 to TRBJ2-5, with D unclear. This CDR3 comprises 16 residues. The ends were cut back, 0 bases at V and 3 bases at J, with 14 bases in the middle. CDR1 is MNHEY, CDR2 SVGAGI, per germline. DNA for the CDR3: TGTGCCAGCAGTTACTCCCGCGCCCTGTCAAAAGAGACCCAGTACTTC. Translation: CASSYSRALSKETQYF.

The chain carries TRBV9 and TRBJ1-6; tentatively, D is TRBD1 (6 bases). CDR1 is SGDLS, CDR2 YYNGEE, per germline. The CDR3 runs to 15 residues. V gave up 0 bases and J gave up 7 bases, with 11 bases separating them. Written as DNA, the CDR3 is TGTGCCAGCAGCGTAGAGGGGGGGCTCAATTCACCCCTCCACTTT. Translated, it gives CASSVEGGLNSPLHF. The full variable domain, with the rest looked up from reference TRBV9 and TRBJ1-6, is DSGVTQTPKHLITATGQRVTLRCSPRSGDLSVYWYQQSLDQGLQFLIQYYNGEERAKGNILERFSAQQFPDLHSELNLSSLELGDSALYFCASSVEGGLNSPLHFGNGTRLTVT.